This TCR beta chain was captured in a study of blood T cells in healthy people across ages. Across the study: About one barcoded TCR beta cDNA was captured per two T cells. Points from the study as a whole: When set beside aged donors, long-lived donors presented more naive CD4+ cells and higher diversity.

This clonotype was counted many times. What it binds is unknown. Trimming left V 8 bases short and J 9 bases short, with 22 bases between. This CDR3 is 14 amino acids long. Per the germline V gene, CDR1 is LGHDT and CDR2 is YNNKEL (reference sequence). Alongside a J-beta primer mix, a sample-barcoded 5' primer served in a second PCR lasting about 7 to 12 cycles. A 12-random-nucleotide template-switch adaptor tagged each cDNA molecule. TCRdb redid the calling of the 5' RACE reads with MiXCR, one entry per CDR3 protein. The repertoire holds 650,000 to 1,000,000 distinct CDR3 sequences, with under 40% as singletons. Donor samples were obtained from healthy Caucasian individuals from Russia, aged about 6 to 90.

This receptor was obtained from a man younger than 35 in good health. The chain combines TRBV3-1 with TRBJ2-5; D is tentatively TRBD1 or TRBD2 (5 bases each). Sequencing used blood. In DNA form, the CDR3 reads TGTGCCAGCGCAGGACTGGCGACCAAAGGGGCCCAGTACTTC. Residues: CASAGLATKGAQYF.